The 14 T cell receptor beta chains below all came from one sample that was sequenced in a study of blood T cells in healthy people across ages. The authors ran a second PCR of about 7 to 11 cycles using a sample-barcoded 5' primer and a J-beta primer mix. TCRdb itself ran the 5' RACE reads through MiXCR, one entry per CDR3 protein. The sample carries some 940,000 distinct CDR3 sequences, under 35% recorded once. The sample also formed part of further work on T cells of mothers and their children.

Sequences were obtained from blood. The receptor set was obtained from a woman aged 40 to 50 in good health.

Of note for this clonotype: Given a much more abundant clone one base away, this may be a read error. V usage is TRBV4-1 and J usage is TRBJ1-2; 9 bases match TRBD1. The CDR3 totals 13 residues. The V gene's germline CDR1 is MGHRA and CDR2 YSYEKL. In nucleotides, the CDR3 is TGCGCCAGCGGCCAGACAGGGGGGTATGGCTACACCTTC. It translates to CASGQTGGYGYTF.

This chain uses TRBV25-1 with TRBJ1-5; TRBD1 matches at 8 bases. Trimming cost V 1 base and J 10 bases; bases outside gene matches: 6. Germline CDR1 MGHDK, CDR2 SYGVNS. There are 14 residues in the CDR3. CDR3 nucleotide sequence: TGTGCCAGCAGTGAATCCTCGGACAGGGCACCCCAGCATTTT. This gives the protein CASSESSDRAPQHF.

This clonotype was seen at least ten times. The chain links TRBV4-1 to TRBJ1-6; 8 bases map to TRBD1. CDR3 size: 16 residues. From germline, CDR1 is MGHRA and CDR2 YSYEKL. V lost 0 bases and J lost 10; bases outside the gene matches: 8. CDR3 residues: CASSQDPGGAGSPLHF. In DNA, the CDR3 is TGCGCCAGCAGCCAAGATCCAGGGGGCGCCGGGTCACCCCTCCACTTT.

CDR3 residues: CASSQGLPGQGYYGYTF. CDR3 bases: TGCGCCAGCAGCCAAGGGTTACCGGGACAGGGGTACTATGGCTACACCTTC. This rearrangement joins TRBV4-3 to TRBJ1-2; 10 bases fit TRBD1. CDR1 LGHNA and CDR2 YSLEER come from the germline V gene. After removal of 1 base from V and 3 bases from J, the junction contained 8 bases not matched to a gene. The CDR3 spans 17 residues.

About this clonotype itself: The junction departs from germline at one end; a sequencing error may be responsible. The chain employs TRBV29-1 and TRBJ2-3; D uncertain. The CDR3 loop spans 11 amino acids. Germline CDR1 is SQVTM and CDR2 is ANQGSEA. The DNA for the CDR3 is TGCAGCGCTGAAAACCAAAATACGCAGTATTTT. This translates into CSAENQNTQYF.

In this sample, this clonotype turned up a few times. The junction does not match germline at one end; this may be a read error. V gene TRBV6-5 combines with J gene TRBJ2-2; 8 nucleotides match TRBD2. The CDR3 spans 16 residues. CDR1 MNHEY and CDR2 SVGAGI come from the germline V gene. CDR3 bases: TGTGCCGGCAGCTTCGCGGGGGGACTAAGGACCGGGGAGCTGTTTTTT. It translates to CAGSFAGGLRTGELFF.

There are many counts of this clonotype. The chain carries TRBV20-1 and TRBJ1-2, with 10 bases identical to TRBD1. Germline values: CDR1 DFQATT, CDR2 SNEGSKA (reference sequence). This CDR3 contains 12 residues. CDR3 in DNA: TGCATTACTAGGGGGACAGGGGACGGCTACACCTTC. This codes for CITRGTGDGYTF.

This clonotype was detected a few times. The chain combines TRBV27 with TRBJ2-6, with D uncertain. CDR1 and CDR2 (germline): MNHEY, SMNVEV (reference sequence). The germline V and J ends were trimmed by 3 bases and 0 bases, with 15 bases remaining between them. CDR3 length: 18 amino acids. The DNA for the CDR3 is TGTGCCAGCAGTTTTCGAGGTACCCTAAGCTCTGGGGCCAACGTCCTGACTTTC. This translates into CASSFRGTLSSGANVLTF.

Many counts were recorded for this clonotype. The chain carries TRBV3-1 and TRBJ2-7; no definite D call. Germline loops: CDR1 LGHDT, CDR2 YNNKEL (reference sequence). With 4 bases removed from V and 2 bases from J, the gap between germline ends came to 9 bases. CDR3 size: 13 residues. The CDR3 sequence is CASSLGETYEQYF. The CDR3 region has the DNA TGTGCCAGCAGCCTTGGGGAAACCTACGAGCAGTACTTC.

There are a few counts of this clonotype. The V call is TRBV4-1, the J call TRBJ2-3; D is undetermined. CDR3 length: 16 residues. Per germline, CDR1 MGHRA and CDR2 YSYEKL. V was clipped by 1 base and J by 4 bases, with 15 bases between them. The chain's CDR3 is CASSQGSLVSADTQYF. The CDR3 coding sequence is TGCGCCAGCAGCCAAGGATCCTTAGTGTCGGCAGATACGCAGTATTTT.

This clonotype was counted between two and nine times. The rearrangement joins TRBV7-6 to TRBJ1-1; 8 bases are shared with TRBD1. The germline V gene encodes CDR1 SGHVS and CDR2 FNYEAQ. V lost 4 bases and J lost 3; bases outside the gene matches: 7. CDR3 length equals 15 residues. The CDR3 region has the DNA TGTGCCAGCAGCTCGCCCAGGGGGCAGGACACTGAAGCTTTCTTT. It codes for CASSSPRGQDTEAFF.

Many counts were recorded for this clonotype. The J gene is TRBJ2-1, the V gene TRBV7-9; D unresolved. From germline, CDR1 is SEHNR and CDR2 FQNEAQ (reference sequence). This CDR3 region has 17 residues. Trimming removed 7 bases from V and 0 bases from J, with 19 bases in between. The CDR3 coding sequence is TGTGCCAGCACCGCCTCCGGCGGACGGAGCTCCTACAATGAGCAGTTCTTC. This codes for CASTASGGRSSYNEQFF.

This chain connects TRBV6-5 to TRBJ1-1; possibly TRBD1 for D (5 bases). The CDR3 spans 13 residues. Between the trimmed V and J ends, which lost 8 bases and 6 bases, there was a span of 16 bases. Germline V lookup: CDR1 MNHEY, CDR2 SVGAGI. In DNA, the CDR3 is TGTGCCAGCGAGACAGACGGTGGGGCTGAAGCTTTCTTT. This gives the protein CASETDGGAEAFF.

The rearrangement joins TRBV27 to TRBJ2-3, with D possibly TRBD1 on 5 matching bases. This CDR3 has 15 residues. The germline V gene encodes CDR1 MNHEY and CDR2 SMNVEV (reference sequence). The V gene lost 0 bases and the J gene lost 6 bases, with 13 bases spanning the gap. The CDR3 nucleotides read TGTGCCAGCAGTTTATCGATACAGGTCCTGGATACGCAGTATTTT. This encodes CASSLSIQVLDTQYF.